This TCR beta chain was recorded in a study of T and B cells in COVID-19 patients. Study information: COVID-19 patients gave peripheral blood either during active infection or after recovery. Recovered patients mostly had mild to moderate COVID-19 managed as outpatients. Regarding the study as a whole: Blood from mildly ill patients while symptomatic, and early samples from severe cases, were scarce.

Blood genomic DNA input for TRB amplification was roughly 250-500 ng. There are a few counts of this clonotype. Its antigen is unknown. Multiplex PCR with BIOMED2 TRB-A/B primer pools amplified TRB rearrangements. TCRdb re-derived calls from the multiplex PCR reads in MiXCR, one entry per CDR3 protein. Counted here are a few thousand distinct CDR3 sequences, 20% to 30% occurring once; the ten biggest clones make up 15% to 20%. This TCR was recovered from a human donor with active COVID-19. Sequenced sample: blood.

The CDR3 loop reads CSASPTVSGYGYTF. CDR3 bases: TGCAGTGCTAGCCCCACCGTCAGTGGCTATGGCTACACCTTC. The genes are TRBV20-1 and TRBJ1-2; D is unresolved. Germline lookup yields CDR1 DFQATT and CDR2 SNEGSKA (reference sequence). V gave up 3 bases and J gave up 4 bases, with 15 bases separating them. This CDR3 spans 14 amino acids.